This TCR beta chain is drawn from a study of metastatic and nonmetastatic thyroid tumors. The wider study: Repertoires of blood and of tissue (tumor or nodule) from malignant and benign thyroid patients were compared.

No treatment had been given to any patient before thyroid surgery. In the authors' methods: A papillary thyroid cancer distant-metastasis classifier was built from CDR3 differences across clinicopathological groups. TCRdb recomputed clones from the PCR reads via MiXCR. Clone size and V and J calls follow TCRdb, not the original study. The sample records approximately 38,000 clones, 33% being singletons. Trimming shortened V by 0 bases and J by 4 bases, and 22 bases separated the two germline ends. Germline assignment: CDR1 SGHTA and CDR2 FQGNSA. The CDR3 is 18 residues long. Material: tumor tissue. This clonotype originated in a female donor with papillary thyroid cancer or a benign thyroid nodule (not recorded which). Some clones in this sample may be carry-over from other donors' samples. This rearrangement joins TRBV7-2 to TRBJ2-7; D not certain. Written as DNA, the CDR3 is TGTGCCAGCAGCTTAGCGCTTGTCACGGTACCACCTTTTTACGAGCAGTACTTC. Its translation: CASSLALVTVPPFYEQYF.